The 18 T cell receptor beta chains below were found in one sample sequenced in a study of patients and donors after allogeneic stem cell transplantation. TCRdb processed the RT-PCR reads anew with MiXCR; each CDR3 protein has one entry. This sample has about 960,000 distinct CDR3 sequences, with roughly 18% found just once. The sample comprised blood, either unsorted or a sorted T cell fraction (not recorded which). The source of these receptors is a human donor who was either an allogeneic HSCT recipient or a stem cell or donor lymphocyte infusion donor (not recorded which). It is not recorded whose cells these are; they may come from a transplant donor.

This chain's CDR3 is CASSAVGGRETQYF. In nucleotides, the CDR3 is TGTGCCAGCAGCGCGGTCGGGGGTCGGGAGACCCAGTACTTC. This chain joins TRBV9 and TRBJ2-5, with TRBD2 as a possible D gene (6 bases). The CDR3 extends over 14 amino acids. Trimming left V 3 bases short and J 5 bases short, with 14 bases between. The germline gives CDR1 SGDLS, CDR2 YYNGEE.

Here the CDR3 DNA reads TGCAGCGTTGATGTCCAGGGGCCCCGCAATGAGCAGTTCTTC. Encoded protein: CSVDVQGPRNEQFF. This rearrangement joins TRBV29-1 to TRBJ2-1; weak D call: TRBD1 (6 bases). Trimming stripped 3 bases from V and 6 bases from J, with 15 bases between. This CDR3 is built from 14 residues. Germline CDR1 reads SQVTM; CDR2 reads ANQGSEA.

The rearrangement uses TRBV20-1 and TRBJ1-5; TRBD1 might be the D (6 bases). The CDR3 extends over 16 amino acids. Between the trimmed V and J ends, which lost 6 bases and 1 base, there was a span of 19 bases. The germline V gene encodes CDR1 DFQATT and CDR2 SNEGSKA (reference sequence). CDR3 in amino acids: CSAGGGRGGSNQPQHF. The DNA of the CDR3 is TGCAGTGCGGGGGGTGGCAGGGGTGGCAGCAATCAGCCCCAGCATTTT.

This clonotype was recorded a few times. This chain joins TRBV10-3 and TRBJ1-5; D ambiguous. Germline V CDR1 and CDR2: ENHRY, SYGVKD. V was cut by 0 bases and J by 6 bases, with 12 bases left in between. CDR3 size: 15 residues. The CDR3 sequence is CAISESVGLAQPQHF. Here the CDR3 DNA reads TGTGCCATCAGTGAGTCGGTAGGGTTGGCTCAGCCCCAGCATTTT.

The rearrangement uses TRBV4-2 and TRBJ1-5; D uncertain. CDR3 length equals 14 residues. Germline lookup yields CDR1 LGHNA and CDR2 YNFKEQ. V lost 3 bases and J lost 0, with 6 bases in between. CDR3 sequence reads: CASSHARSNQPQHF. The CDR3 coding sequence is TGTGCCAGCAGCCACGCCCGTAGCAATCAGCCCCAGCATTTT.

V is TRBV12-3 or TRBV12-4 and J is TRBJ1-1, with a tentative D call TRBD1 (6 bases). The V and J ends lost 6 bases and 5 bases respectively, with 22 bases between them. The CDR3 totals 16 residues. CDR3 loop: CASSPTRPGARTEAFF. The CDR3 nucleotides read TGTGCCAGCAGCCCTACCCGGCCAGGGGCAAGAACTGAAGCTTTCTTT.

This clonotype showed up many times. J is TRBJ2-3 and V is TRBV12-3 or TRBV12-4; D may be TRBD2 (5 bases). V lost 6 bases and J lost 0, with 10 bases in between. The CDR3 has 14 residues. CDR3 sequence reads: CASSPSGSTDTQYF. The CDR3 DNA reads TGTGCCAGCAGCCCCAGCGGTAGCACAGATACGCAGTATTTT.

The chain couples TRBV20-1 to TRBJ2-5, with TRBD2 as a possible D gene (5 bases). The CDR3 runs to 12 residues. CDR1 is DFQATT, CDR2 SNEGSKA, per germline (reference sequence). The V gene lost 7 bases and the J gene lost 11 bases, with 20 bases spanning the gap. This chain's CDR3 is CSVIRDKLAQYF. CDR3 sequence (DNA): TGCAGTGTAATTAGGGATAAGCTAGCACAGTACTTC.

J is TRBJ1-5 and V is TRBV21-1; the DNA was not used to check the table's D call, TRBD1. TRBV21-1 is labeled a pseudogene. The CDR3 loop spans 16 amino acids. Here the CDR3 DNA reads TGTGCCAGCGGCTATGCGGGACGGAGAAGCAATCAGCCCCAGCATTTT. It yields the protein CASGYAGRRSNQPQHF.

This clonotype has more than one count but fewer than ten. The chain couples TRBV6-1 to TRBJ2-3, with D uncertain. This CDR3 spans 11 amino acids. Between the trimmed V and J ends, which lost 8 bases and 4 bases, there was a span of 7 bases. Germline CDR1 is MNHNS and CDR2 is SASEGT. The CDR3 DNA reads as TGTGCCAGCCCCCTAGCAGATACGCAGTATTTT. Translating gives CASPLADTQYF.

This chain connects TRBV12-3 or TRBV12-4 to TRBJ1-1; 9 bases agree with TRBD1. The CDR3 is 14 amino acids. Unmatched junction bases numbered 8, after V lost 7 bases and J lost 5 bases. CDR3 DNA: TGTGCCAGCACTATAGGACAGGGGACGACTGAAGCTTTCTTT. Its protein product is CASTIGQGTTEAFF.

This clonotype was detected a few times. The CDR3 protein is CASSQVGSKQYF. The CDR3 DNA reads as TGCGCCAGCAGCCAAGTTGGGAGTAAGCAGTACTTC. The V call is TRBV4-1, the J call TRBJ2-7; tentatively, D is TRBD2 (5 bases). V lost 1 base and J lost 8, with 9 bases in between. There are 12 residues in the CDR3. Per germline, CDR1 MGHRA and CDR2 YSYEKL.

The chain has TRBV4-3 and TRBJ1-2; 8 bases line up with TRBD1. V lost 3 bases to trimming and J lost 4 bases; unmatched junction nucleotides: 4. Germline CDR1 reads LGHNA; CDR2 reads YSLEER. There are 14 residues in the CDR3. The CDR3 protein is CASSHPGTGYGYTF. In DNA, the CDR3 is TGCGCCAGCAGCCATCCCGGGACAGGCTATGGCTACACCTTC.

This clonotype was counted many times. V usage is TRBV5-1 and J usage is TRBJ2-3, with D unresolved. Germline values: CDR1 SGHRS, CDR2 YFSETQ. V was trimmed by 2 bases and J by 4 bases, leaving 17 bases between them. There are 16 residues in the CDR3. CDR3 coding DNA: TGCGCCAGCAGCTTCCCCCAGACCGTTAGGCCAGATACGCAGTATTTT. Amino acids: CASSFPQTVRPDTQYF.

The chain links TRBV11-2 to TRBJ1-1, with TRBD1 matching 7 bases. Germline loops: CDR1 SGHAT, CDR2 FQNNGV. V lost 5 bases, J lost 1 base, and 10 bases stayed unmatched. The CDR3 contains 16 residues. CDR3 coding DNA: TGTGCCAGCAGCCCCGGCCGGGGACAGTCGAACACTGAAGCTTTCTTT. This translates into CASSPGRGQSNTEAFF.

The rearrangement uses TRBV19 and TRBJ1-4, with a tentative D call TRBD1 (5 bases). This CDR3 is built from 17 residues. CDR1 LNHDA and CDR2 SQIVND come from the germline V gene (reference sequence). V lost 4 bases and J lost 7, with 22 bases in between. The CDR3: CASSKAGTPQGSEKLFF. The CDR3 nucleotides read TGTGCCAGTAGTAAAGCCGGGACCCCCCAAGGGAGTGAAAAACTGTTTTTT.

Only a few counts were recorded for this clonotype. The rearrangement joins TRBV12-3 or TRBV12-4 to TRBJ2-7; 9 bases match TRBD2. The ends lost 3 bases at V and 3 bases at J; junction bases unmatched: 3. The CDR3 loop spans 14 amino acids. In DNA form, the CDR3 reads TGTGCCAGCAGTTTTGTAGCGGGAGTCTACGAGCAGTACTTC. Translation: CASSFVAGVYEQYF.

This clonotype has more than one count but fewer than ten. J is TRBJ1-2 and V is TRBV21-1; the table calls TRBD1, which could not be checked here. TRBV21-1 is tagged as a pseudogene. The CDR3 consists of 17 residues. The CDR3 region is CASSSPVRPAPRYGYTF. CDR3 coding DNA: TGTGCCAGCAGCAGTCCAGTTAGGCCAGCCCCGCGCTATGGCTACACCTTC.